The TCR beta chain under discussion was sequenced for a study of T cells after yellow fever vaccination. Findings and limits, study-wide: Though weaker, the secondary response peaked faster, on day 5 versus 15.

In its sample, this clonotype was seen a few times. The antigen remains unidentified. After removal of 2 bases from V and 3 bases from J, the junction contained 9 bases not matched to a gene. CDR1 KGHSH and CDR2 LQKENI come from the germline V gene. CDR3 length: 16 residues. TCRdb re-derived calls from the 5' RACE reads in MiXCR, one entry per CDR3 protein. The sample carries hundreds of thousands of distinct CDR3 sequences, roughly a fifth recorded once. The V gene is TRBV18, the J gene TRBJ2-5, with TRBD1 matching 7 bases. The clonotype originates from a man younger than 35 who received the YFV17D yellow fever vaccine. The material was PBMCs, obtained about 20 days after the first yellow fever vaccination. CDR3: CASSPDGTAAEETQYF. The CDR3 DNA reads as TGTGCCAGCTCACCAGACGGGACAGCTGCGGAAGAGACCCAGTACTTC.